The T cell receptor (beta chain) described here comes from a study of cytomegalovirus exposure and HLA in healthy donors. Overall study findings and caveats: Despite most TCR sequences being rare, some public TCRs occurred in many donors. Among TCR beta chains, those listed as cytomegalovirus-associated numbered approximately 150.

Researchers ran the PCR with 60 Vbeta and 13 Jbeta primers. Sequenced by immunoSEQ multiplex PCR; TCRdb stores in-frame clones only, minus some. There are 100,000 to 150,000 clones in the sample; about 73% occur only once, and 4% to 4.5% lies in the top ten. As concerns this clone: The target antigen is unknown.

CDR1 is MGHRA, CDR2 YSYEKL, per germline. The CDR3 totals 18 residues. V gave up 3 bases and J gave up 0 bases, with 15 bases separating them. The origin of this receptor is a woman aged 50 to 65 in good health and CMV-seropositive. The sequenced sample consisted of PBMCs. The rearrangement joins TRBV4-1 to TRBJ2-6; D perhaps matches TRBD2 (5 bases). The CDR3 protein is CASSQDPMGVSGANVLTF. The CDR3 nucleotides are TGCGCCAGCAGCCAGGATCCGATGGGAGTCTCTGGGGCCAACGTCCTGACTTTC.